The source of this TCR beta chain is a study of healthy donors' naive CD4 and CD8 T cells. General study findings and limits: Alpha and beta chains were sequenced in bulk without pairing. Negatively charged CDR3s marked CD8+ lineage; positively charged CDR3s marked CD4+ lineage.

The germline CDR1 and CDR2 sequences are SGHDN and FVKESK. The CDR3 covers 17 residues. V lost 5 bases to trimming and J lost 2 bases; unmatched junction nucleotides: 13. Starting from approximately 500 ng of total RNA, TCR libraries were made with linear amplification. Via MiXCR, TCRdb re-called the reads, giving one row per CDR3 protein. In the table there are 200,000 or so distinct CDR3 sequences, around 74% of which are singletons. In regard to this clonotype: Its antigen is currently unknown.

The sample consisted of naive CD4+ and CD8+ T cells sorted from blood, pooled from several donors. This receptor was identified in a pool of human donors in good health; the sample pools cells from several healthy donors. This chain links TRBV14 with TRBJ2-3; 7 bases match TRBD2. As DNA, the CDR3 is TGTGCCAGCAGCGAAATCAGCGGGGCCCTCAACACAGATACGCAGTATTTT. Translating gives CASSEISGALNTDTQYF.